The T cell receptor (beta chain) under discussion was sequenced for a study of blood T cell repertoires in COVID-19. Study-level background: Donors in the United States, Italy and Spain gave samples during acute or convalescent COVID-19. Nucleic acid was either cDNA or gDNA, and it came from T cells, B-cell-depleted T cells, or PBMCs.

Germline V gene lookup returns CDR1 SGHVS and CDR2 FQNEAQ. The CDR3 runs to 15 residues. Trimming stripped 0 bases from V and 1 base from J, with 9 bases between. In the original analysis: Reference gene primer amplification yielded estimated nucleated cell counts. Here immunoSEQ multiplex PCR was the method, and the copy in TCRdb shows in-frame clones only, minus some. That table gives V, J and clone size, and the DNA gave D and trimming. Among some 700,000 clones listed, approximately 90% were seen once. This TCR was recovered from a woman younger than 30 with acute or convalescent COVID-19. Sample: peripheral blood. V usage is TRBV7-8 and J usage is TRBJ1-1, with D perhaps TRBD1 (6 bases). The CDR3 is CASSLARGKNTEAFF. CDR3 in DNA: TGTGCCAGCAGCTTAGCGAGGGGGAAGAACACTGAAGCTTTCTTT. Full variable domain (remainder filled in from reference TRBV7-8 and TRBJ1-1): GAGVSQSPRYKVAKRGQDVALRCDPISGHVSLFWYQQALGQGPEFLTYFQNEAQLDKSGLPSDRFFAERPEGSVSTLKIQRTQQEDSAVYLCASSLARGKNTEAFFGQGTRLTVV.